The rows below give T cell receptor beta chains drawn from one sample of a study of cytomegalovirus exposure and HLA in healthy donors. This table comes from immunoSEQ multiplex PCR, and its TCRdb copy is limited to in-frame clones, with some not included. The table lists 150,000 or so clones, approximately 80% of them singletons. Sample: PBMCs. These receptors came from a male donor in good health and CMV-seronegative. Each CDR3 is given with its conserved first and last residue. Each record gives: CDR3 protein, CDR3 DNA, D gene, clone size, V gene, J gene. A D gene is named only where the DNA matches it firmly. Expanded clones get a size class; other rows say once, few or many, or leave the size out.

CDR3aa: CASSPAGNGNTIYF; CDR3nt: TGTGCCAGCAGTCCAGCCGGGAATGGAAACACCATATATTTT; d_gene: .; abundance: once; v_gene: TRBV6-5; j_gene: TRBJ1-3
CDR3aa: CASGRKGLAGGPSEQYF; CDR3nt: TGTGCCAGCGGACGAAAGGGACTAGCGGGGGGGCCGAGCGAGCAGTACTTC; d_gene: TRBD2; abundance: .; v_gene: TRBV28; j_gene: TRBJ2-7
CDR3aa: CASSPRQTSTYEQFF; CDR3nt: TGTGCCAGCTCACCCCGCCAGACTAGCACCTATGAGCAGTTCTTC; d_gene: TRBD2; abundance: .; v_gene: TRBV18; j_gene: TRBJ2-1
CDR3aa: CASSLGAGGYRETQYF; CDR3nt: TGTGCCAGCAGTTTGGGAGCAGGGGGTTACCGAGAGACCCAGTACTTC; d_gene: TRBD1; abundance: .; v_gene: TRBV28; j_gene: TRBJ2-5
CDR3aa: CASSGDRPSMLAF; CDR3nt: TGTGCCAGCAGTGGTGACAGGCCCTCTATGTTGGCCTTC; d_gene: .; abundance: once; v_gene: TRBV2; j_gene: TRBJ1-2
CDR3aa: CASSFGFPGELFF; CDR3nt: TGTGCCAGCAGCTTCGGGTTCCCCGGGGAGCTGTTTTTT; d_gene: .; abundance: once; v_gene: TRBV5-6; j_gene: TRBJ2-2
CDR3aa: CASSSSGGPDEQFF; CDR3nt: TGTGCCAGCAGCTCGAGCGGGGGGCCCGATGAGCAGTTCTTC; d_gene: TRBD2; abundance: .; v_gene: TRBV9; j_gene: TRBJ2-1
CDR3aa: CASSLGGTGSSYEQYF; CDR3nt: TGCGCCAGCAGCTTGGGGGGGACAGGATCCTCCTACGAGCAGTACTTC; d_gene: TRBD1; abundance: .; v_gene: TRBV5-1; j_gene: TRBJ2-7
CDR3aa: CASSRTGGLAGGTGELFF; CDR3nt: TGTGCCAGCAGCCGTACAGGGGGACTAGCGGGAGGAACCGGGGAGCTGTTTTTT; d_gene: TRBD2; abundance: once; v_gene: TRBV2; j_gene: TRBJ2-2
CDR3aa: CASSLGTLLSYEQYF; CDR3nt: TGCGCCAGCAGCCTCGGGACTCTTCTATCCTACGAGCAGTACTTC; d_gene: .; abundance: .; v_gene: TRBV4-3; j_gene: TRBJ2-7
CDR3aa: CASSQDTSGSAYEQYF; CDR3nt: TGCGCCAGCAGCCAAGATACTAGCGGGAGTGCCTACGAGCAGTACTTC; d_gene: TRBD2; abundance: .; v_gene: TRBV4-3; j_gene: TRBJ2-7
CDR3aa: CASSSLRGTNSPLHF; CDR3nt: TGTGCCAGCAGCTCCCTCAGGGGGACGAATTCACCCCTCCACTTT; d_gene: TRBD1; abundance: .; v_gene: TRBV11-2; j_gene: TRBJ1-6
CDR3aa: CASSLETGGNSPLHF; CDR3nt: TGTGCCAGCAGCTTAGAAACAGGGGGGAATTCACCCCTCCACTTT; d_gene: TRBD1; abundance: .; v_gene: TRBV7-9; j_gene: TRBJ1-6
CDR3aa: CASSRSISGGPQYF; CDR3nt: TGTGCCAGTAGTCGATCGATCTCCGGCGGTCCGCAGTATTTT; d_gene: .; abundance: .; v_gene: TRBV19; j_gene: TRBJ2-3
CDR3aa: CASSKEGSDEKLFF; CDR3nt: TGTGCCAGCAGCAAGGAGGGCTCGGACGAAAAACTGTTTTTT; d_gene: .; abundance: .; v_gene: TRBV21-1; j_gene: TRBJ1-4
CDR3aa: CASSATRGRGVGLENIQYF; CDR3nt: TGCGCCAGCAGCGCAACTCGCGGGAGAGGGGTGGGTCTGGAAAACATTCAGTACTTC; d_gene: TRBD2; abundance: .; v_gene: TRBV5-1; j_gene: TRBJ2-4
CDR3aa: CASSLYTTSQGATSYEQYF; CDR3nt: TGTGCCAGCAGCCTATACACAACCTCGCAGGGGGCCACATCCTACGAGCAGTACTTC; d_gene: TRBD1; abundance: .; v_gene: TRBV5-8; j_gene: TRBJ2-7
CDR3aa: CASRERSGTGKAFF; CDR3nt: TGTGCCAGCAGAGAAAGGAGCGGGACAGGGAAAGCTTTCTTT; d_gene: TRBD1; abundance: once; v_gene: TRBV2; j_gene: TRBJ1-1
CDR3aa: CASSPPRTGLLSGAYEQYF; CDR3nt: TGTGCCAGCAGCCCTCCTCGGACAGGTCTACTTAGCGGTGCCTACGAGCAGTACTTC; d_gene: .; abundance: .; v_gene: TRBV11-2; j_gene: TRBJ2-7
CDR3aa: CASSLERGGSYEQYF; CDR3nt: TGTGCCAGCAGCTTGGAGCGGGGGGGCAGCTACGAGCAGTACTTC; d_gene: TRBD2; abundance: .; v_gene: TRBV11-2; j_gene: TRBJ2-7
CDR3aa: CASSLGTGVYNEQFF; CDR3nt: TGTGCCAGCAGCTTAGGGACAGGGGTCTACAATGAGCAGTTCTTC; d_gene: TRBD1; abundance: .; v_gene: TRBV11-2; j_gene: TRBJ2-1
CDR3aa: CASRTGVNTEAFF; CDR3nt: TGTGCCAGCAGGACAGGGGTGAACACTGAAGCTTTCTTT; d_gene: TRBD1; abundance: once; v_gene: TRBV6-1; j_gene: TRBJ1-1